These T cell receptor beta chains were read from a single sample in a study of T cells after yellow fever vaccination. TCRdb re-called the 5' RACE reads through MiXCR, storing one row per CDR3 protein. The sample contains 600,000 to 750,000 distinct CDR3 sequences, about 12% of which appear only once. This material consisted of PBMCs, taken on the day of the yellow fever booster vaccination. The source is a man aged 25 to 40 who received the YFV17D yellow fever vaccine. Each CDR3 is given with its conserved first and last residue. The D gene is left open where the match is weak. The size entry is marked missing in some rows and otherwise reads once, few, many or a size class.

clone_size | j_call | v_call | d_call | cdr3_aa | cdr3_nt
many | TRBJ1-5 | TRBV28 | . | CASSPPGPQPQHF | TGTGCCAGCAGTCCGCCCGGGCCCCAGCCCCAGCATTTT
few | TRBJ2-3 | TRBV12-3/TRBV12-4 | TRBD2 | CASRVDSGSSDTQYF | TGTGCCAGCAGGGTAGATAGCGGGAGCTCAGATACGCAGTATTTT
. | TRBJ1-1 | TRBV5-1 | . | CASSVVVNTEAFF | TGCGCCAGCAGCGTGGTCGTGAACACTGAAGCTTTCTTT
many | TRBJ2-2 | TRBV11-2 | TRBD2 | CASSRREGREELFF | TGTGCCAGCAGTCGGCGGGAGGGCAGGGAGGAGCTGTTTTTT
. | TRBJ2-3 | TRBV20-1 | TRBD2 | CSARDLTSGNTDTQYF | TGCAGTGCTAGAGACCTGACTAGCGGAAACACAGATACGCAGTATTTT
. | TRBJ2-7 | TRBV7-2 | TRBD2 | CASSLSSGSHNEQYF | TGTGCCAGCAGCTTATCAAGCGGGAGTCACAACGAGCAGTACTTC
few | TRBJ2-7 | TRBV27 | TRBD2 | CASRGLETLYEQYF | TGTGCCAGCAGGGGACTAGAAACTCTCTACGAGCAGTACTTC
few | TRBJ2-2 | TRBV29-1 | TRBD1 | CSACKGATGELFF | TGCAGCGCCTGCAAGGGGGCGACCGGGGAGCTGTTTTTT
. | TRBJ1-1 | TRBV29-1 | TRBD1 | CSVGQGVSTEAFF | TGCAGCGTAGGACAGGGGGTTTCGACTGAAGCTTTCTTT
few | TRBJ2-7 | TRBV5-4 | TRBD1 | CASSLQGREYEQYF | TGTGCCAGCAGCTTACAGGGGAGAGAGTACGAGCAGTACTTC
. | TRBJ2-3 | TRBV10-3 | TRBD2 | CAIRSTSGSGTDTQYF | TGTGCCATCAGGTCGACTAGCGGGAGTGGGACAGATACGCAGTATTTT
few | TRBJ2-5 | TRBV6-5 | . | CASSYSTAQETQYF | TGTGCCAGCAGTTACTCGACAGCTCAAGAGACCCAGTACTTC
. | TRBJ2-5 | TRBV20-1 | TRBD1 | CSARTQPGQEETQYF | TGCAGTGCTAGAACACAACCGGGACAGGAAGAGACCCAGTACTTC
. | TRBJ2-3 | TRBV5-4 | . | CASRPPGGDTQYF | TGTGCCAGCAGGCCCCCCGGGGGAGATACGCAGTATTTT
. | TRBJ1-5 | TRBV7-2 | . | CARSFTQTGQPQHF | TGTGCCAGAAGCTTTACCCAGACAGGCCAGCCCCAGCATTTT
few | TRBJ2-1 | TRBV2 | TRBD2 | CASSEPMRLAGSKYNEQFF | TGTGCCAGCAGTGAACCGATGCGGCTAGCGGGATCCAAATACAATGAGCAGTTCTTC
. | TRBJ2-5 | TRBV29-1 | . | CSVEGGRKTQYF | TGCAGCGTTGAGGGGGGTAGGAAGACCCAGTACTTC
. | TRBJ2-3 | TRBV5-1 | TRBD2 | CASSSGTSGRRTDTQYF | TGCGCCAGCAGCTCGGGGACTAGCGGGAGACGCACAGATACGCAGTATTTT
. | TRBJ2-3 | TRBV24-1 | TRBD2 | CATRPGTSGRTDTQYF | TGTGCCACCAGACCCGGGACTAGCGGACGCACAGATACGCAGTATTTT
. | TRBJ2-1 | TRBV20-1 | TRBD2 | CSARGLAGRLVNEQFF | TGCAGTGCAAGGGGACTAGCGGGGAGGCTTGTCAATGAGCAGTTCTTC